This T cell receptor beta chain was documented in a study of early stage breast cancer tumors. Overall study findings and caveats: Comparing each tissue with blood distinguished tumor from normal in most of the 16 patients.

A word on this clone: No antigen is known for it.

The assay was immunoSEQ multiplex PCR, and TCRdb's table has in-frame clones only and misses some. The repertoire includes about 9,600 clones, 66% of them detected once, and more than 6% sits in the top ten. This CDR3 is 15 amino acids long. Trimming cost V 3 bases and J 0 bases; bases outside gene matches: 4. Germline-derived CDR1 and CDR2 are SSHAT and FNYEAQ (reference sequence). This sequence joins TRBV7-7 and TRBJ2-5, with 7 nucleotides matching TRBD1. The source of this sequence is a person aged 50-59 years with breast cancer. The sample consisted of breast tumor tissue. CDR3 region: CASSLGQYYQETQYF. As DNA, the CDR3 is TGTGCCAGCAGCTTGGGACAGTATTACCAAGAGACCCAGTACTTC.